This TCR beta chain was identified during a study of shared clonotypes between healthy human individuals. Whole-study results and caveats: Sampling used blood alone; tissue repertoires probably differ.

Across several immunoSEQ plates, the genomic DNA of each subset was split evenly. DNA input for the unsorted PBMC replicate PCRs was 250 to 300 ng, about 30,000 T cell genomes. Assay used: immunoSEQ multiplex PCR; TCRdb lists only in-frame clones, some missing. This table has about 470,000 clones, roughly 77% appearing once. As to this clone: Its antigen is not identified.

CDR3 length: 13 residues. Trimming took 4 bases from V and 5 from J, leaving 11 bases between them. Germline-derived CDR1 and CDR2 are SGHTA and FQGTGA. Those who donated, Caucasian adults without exception, all lived in Nashville, Tennessee. Specimen: PBMCs. The chain recombines TRBV7-3 with TRBJ2-5, with D possibly matching TRBD2 (6 bases). The sequence came from a middle-aged woman in good health. Some clones in this sample may be carry-over from other donors' samples. In nucleotides, the CDR3 is TGTGCCAGCAGCTCCCAGCTAGCGGAGACCCAGTACTTC. Encoded protein: CASSSQLAETQYF.